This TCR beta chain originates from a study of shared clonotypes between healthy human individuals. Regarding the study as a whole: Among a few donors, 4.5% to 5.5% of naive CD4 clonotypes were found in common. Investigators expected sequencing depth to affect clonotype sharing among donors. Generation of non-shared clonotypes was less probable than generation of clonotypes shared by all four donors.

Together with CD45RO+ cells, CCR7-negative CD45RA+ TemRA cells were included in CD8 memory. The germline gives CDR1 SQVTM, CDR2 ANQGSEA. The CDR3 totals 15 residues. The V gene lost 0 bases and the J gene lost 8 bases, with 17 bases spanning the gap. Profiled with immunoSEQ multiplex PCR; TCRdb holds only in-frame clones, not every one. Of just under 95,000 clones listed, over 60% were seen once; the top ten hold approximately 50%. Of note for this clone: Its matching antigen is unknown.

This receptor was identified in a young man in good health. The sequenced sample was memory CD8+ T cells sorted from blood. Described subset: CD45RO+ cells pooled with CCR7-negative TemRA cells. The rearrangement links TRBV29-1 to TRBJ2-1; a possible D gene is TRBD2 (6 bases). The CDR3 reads CSVEDLEPRRDEQFF. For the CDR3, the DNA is TGCAGCGTTGAAGATCTCGAACCTCGGAGGGATGAGCAGTTCTTC.